This T cell receptor beta chain appears in the sequencing data of a study of cytomegalovirus exposure and HLA in healthy donors. General study points: One later analysis reportedly identified an Asian-associated ancestry cluster that showed fewer N-insertions than the approximately 710-donor mean. HLA allele associations emerged for 17,000 or so TCR beta sequences in a later analysis, at 0.05 false discovery rate.

CDR1 MNHNS and CDR2 SASEGT come from the germline V gene. This CDR3 is 14 amino acids long. V trimming: 8 bases; J trimming: 3 bases; junction bases outside the gene matches: 7. This clone showed up just once. Its antigen remains unidentified. Primers for the PCR totalled 60 Vbeta and 13 Jbeta. The table came from immunoSEQ multiplex PCR; TCRdb's copy has only in-frame clones and leaves some out. The table has around 200,000 clones, roughly 80% seen once. Material: PBMCs. The chain employs TRBV6-1 and TRBJ2-7; 10 nucleotides align to TRBD2. This sequence originates from a woman under 30 in good health and CMV-seronegative. CDR3 residues: CASRATSGHYEQYF. The CDR3 nucleotides read TGTGCCAGCCGTGCGACTAGCGGGCACTACGAGCAGTACTTC.